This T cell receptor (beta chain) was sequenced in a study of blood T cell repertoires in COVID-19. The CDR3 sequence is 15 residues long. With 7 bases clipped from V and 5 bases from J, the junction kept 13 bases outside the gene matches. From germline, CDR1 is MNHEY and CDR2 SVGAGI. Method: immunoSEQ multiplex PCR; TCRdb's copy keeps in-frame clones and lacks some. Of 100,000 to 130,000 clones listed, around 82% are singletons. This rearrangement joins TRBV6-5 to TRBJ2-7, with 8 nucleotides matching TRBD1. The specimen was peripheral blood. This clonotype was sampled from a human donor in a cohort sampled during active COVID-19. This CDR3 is CASKRETGVTHEQYF. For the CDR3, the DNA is TGTGCCAGCAAACGGGAGACAGGGGTAACCCACGAGCAGTACTTC.